This TCR beta chain was sequenced in a study of regulatory and conventional T cells in RAG deficiency. General study findings and limits: Shorter CDR3s in all patient subsets; >80% Treg-Tconv overlap in Omenn. Other subsets showed around 10-fold reductions, but Treg unique TCR beta sequences fell roughly 100-fold in these patients.

TCRdb keeps only in-frame clones here, not all; method: immunoSEQ multiplex PCR. Of 25,000 to 35,000 clones in the sample, roughly 96% were seen once. The sorted conventional CD4+ T cells were CD25-low and CD127-high, with genomic DNA sequenced. A remark on this clone: Its antigen remains unknown. Compared with germline, one end of the junction differs, possibly owing to a read error.

The V gene's germline CDR1 is SGHNT and CDR2 YYREEE (reference sequence). CDR3 length: 14 residues. This sample was also put to use in a study of regulatory T cells. As that study records: Primers: 52 TRBV forward and 13 TRBJ reverse.

The sequenced sample was CD25- CD4+ T cells sorted from blood. The sequence derives from a human donor in good health. The chain joins TRBV5-4 to TRBJ2-7; D perhaps matches TRBD2 (6 bases). For the CDR3, the DNA is TGTGCCAGCACCTTGGGAGGAGCCCCCTACGAGCAGTACTTC. Translated, it gives CASTLGGAPYEQYF.